One and the same sample provided the 15 T cell receptor beta chains below, sequenced in a study of regulatory T cells in long-lasting Graves disease. The authors built TCR beta libraries using iRepertoire HTBI primers and Arm-PCR of CDR3 regions. TCRdb re-analysed the multiplex PCR reads in MiXCR, keeping a single row per CDR3 protein. The sample lists 400,000 to 500,000 distinct CDR3 sequences, about 15% seen once, with about 23% in the top ten. This sample's time point: newly diagnosed GD, antithyroid drugs for less than 3 months. The TCR library was prepared using RNA isolated from PBMCs. These sequences were also reported in another study, on T cells in Graves' hyperthyroidism and ophthalmopathy.

The sample was peripheral blood mononuclear cells (PBMCs), taken at new diagnosis, from a patient treated with antithyroid drugs. The receptors originated from a woman aged 18-30 years with Graves disease.

In its sample, this clonotype was seen many times. The genes are TRBV2 and TRBJ2-1, with 10 bases aligning to TRBD2. This CDR3 comprises 19 residues. Germline V gene sequence: CDR1 SNHLY, CDR2 FYNNEI. Trimming took 6 bases from V and 5 from J; bases not matched to a gene: 19. CDR3 residues: CASSLWGVAGGGTHNEQFF. In nucleotides, the CDR3 is TGTGCCAGCAGCCTTTGGGGGGTAGCGGGAGGAGGGACCCACAATGAGCAGTTCTTC.

This clonotype appeared once. Sequence at one end of the junction differs from germline and may be a read error. The rearrangement joins TRBV28 to TRBJ1-6; 7 bases align to TRBD1. The CDR3 spans 14 residues. Germline V gene sequence: CDR1 MDHEN, CDR2 SYDVKM. The CDR3 region is CASSPSGGNSPLHF. CDR3 sequence (DNA): TGCGCCAGCAGCCCATCAGGGGGGAATTCACCCCTCCACTTT. Full variable domain (missing parts from reference TRBV28 and TRBJ1-6): DVKVTQSSRYLVKRTGEKVFLECVQDMDHENMFWYRQDPGLGLRLIYFSYDVKMKEKGDIPEGYSVSREKKERFSLILESASTNQTSMYLCASSPSGGNSPLHFGNGTRLTVT.

The chain couples TRBV20-1 to TRBJ2-5; tentatively, D is TRBD2 (6 bases). The germline V gene has CDR1 DFQATT and CDR2 SNEGSKA (reference sequence). Trimming removed 0 bases from V and 5 bases from J, with 28 bases in between. The CDR3 has 19 amino acids. The CDR3 DNA follows: TGCAGTGCTAGAGACCGAACTAGGGCCGAGGGCCGCGGGGATGAGACCCAGTACTTC. It codes for CSARDRTRAEGRGDETQYF.

At least ten counts were recorded for this clonotype. Written as DNA, the CDR3 is TGTGCCATCACCTCGGGACTCAGCACAGATACGCAGTATTTT. Its translation: CAITSGLSTDTQYF. The rearrangement links TRBV10-3 to TRBJ2-3; maybe TRBD2 (6 bases). The CDR3 has 14 residues. The germline V gene has CDR1 ENHRY and CDR2 SYGVKD. Trimming cost V 7 bases and J 0 bases, with 11 bases left between them.

V gene TRBV18 combines with J gene TRBJ1-2, with TRBD1 matching 7 bases. The CDR3 consists of 14 residues. CDR1 and CDR2 (germline): KGHSH, LQKENI. V lost 3 bases and J lost 4; bases outside the gene matches: 5. CDR3 coding DNA: TGTGCCAGCTCACCCCGACAGGGATCCTATGGCTACACCTTC. Protein sequence: CASSPRQGSYGYTF.

This clonotype was seen repeatedly, ten times or more. The chain couples TRBV27 to TRBJ2-7; 7 positions agree with TRBD1. The CDR3 sequence is 14 residues long. Unmatched junction bases numbered 5, after V lost 4 bases and J lost 2 bases. The germline V gene encodes CDR1 MNHEY and CDR2 SMNVEV (reference sequence). This chain's CDR3 is CASSYRTGPYEQYF. The CDR3 coding sequence is TGTGCCAGCAGTTACAGGACAGGTCCCTACGAGCAGTACTTC.

The sample holds many counts of this clonotype. This chain uses TRBV19 with TRBJ2-7, with D perhaps matching TRBD1 (6 bases). Per the germline V gene, CDR1 is LNHDA and CDR2 is SQIVND (reference sequence). The V and J ends lost 9 bases and 4 bases respectively, with 13 bases between them. The CDR3 loop spans 12 amino acids. CDR3 in DNA: TGTGCCAGCAGTTCAGGGGCGTACGAGCAGTACTTC. It encodes CASSSGAYEQYF.

In this sample, this clonotype turned up many times. This sequence joins TRBV15 and TRBJ2-7; 10 nucleotides line up with TRBD2. Germline values: CDR1 LNHNV, CDR2 YYDKDF (reference sequence). The V segment lost 3 bases and the J segment 5 bases; nucleotides outside the gene matches: 7. The CDR3 is 15 amino acids. The CDR3 DNA is TGTGCCACCAGCAGTTGGACTAGCGGATACCACGAGCAGTACTTC. Translated, it gives CATSSWTSGYHEQYF.

Turning to this clonotype: The germline gene is not matched at one end of the junction; a read error may be the cause. This chain uses TRBV4-3 with TRBJ1-1, with D hard to call. CDR3 length equals 14 residues. The V gene's germline CDR1 is LGHNA and CDR2 YSLEER. The CDR3 loop reads CASSQEIMNTEAFF. The CDR3 bases are TGCGCCAGCAGTCAAGAAATCATGAACACTGAAGCTTTCTTT.

The rearrangement uses TRBV7-9 and TRBJ1-6; no firm D call. This CDR3 region has 15 residues. Trimming removed 3 bases from V and 4 bases from J, with 10 bases in between. Germline lookup yields CDR1 SEHNR and CDR2 FQNEAQ (reference sequence). In nucleotides, the CDR3 is TGTGCCAGCAGCTTGGCGGTACAGTATAATTCACCCCTCCACTTT. Its translation: CASSLAVQYNSPLHF.

V is TRBV11-2 and J is TRBJ2-5; D uncertain. The CDR3 loop spans 14 amino acids. V lost 1 base, J lost 5 bases, and 11 bases lay in between. Germline CDR1 reads SGHAT; CDR2 reads FQNNGV. CDR3 residues: CASSLVRLGETQYF. CDR3 nucleotide sequence: TGTGCCAGCAGCTTAGTGCGGCTAGGGGAGACCCAGTACTTC.

The V gene is TRBV5-1, the J gene TRBJ2-1, with D perhaps TRBD1 or TRBD2 (5 bases each). Germline V gives CDR1 SGHRS, CDR2 YFSETQ. The ends were cut back, 6 bases at V and 4 bases at J, with 14 bases in the middle. CDR3 length: 14 amino acids. The CDR3 nucleotides read TGCGCCAGCACCCAAGGGGAGAGTTACAATGAGCAGTTCTTC. Its protein product is CASTQGESYNEQFF.

This clonotype was detected a few times. The V and J genes are TRBV3-1 and TRBJ2-3; no reliable D call. This CDR3 contains 14 residues. Germline CDR1 is LGHDT and CDR2 is YNNKEL (reference sequence). V lost 0 bases to trimming and J lost 6 bases, with 10 bases between them. The CDR3 spells CASSQEAIVDTQYF. Written as DNA, the CDR3 is TGTGCCAGCAGCCAAGAGGCAATTGTGGATACGCAGTATTTT.

This clonotype was observed at least ten times. This chain joins TRBV5-1 and TRBJ2-1; 12 bases are shared with TRBD2. The CDR3 is made up of 20 amino acids. V was clipped by 4 bases and J by 0 bases; unmatched bases: 14. The germline V gene has CDR1 SGHRS and CDR2 YFSETQ. The CDR3 nucleotides are TGCGCCAGCAGCCTGCCGACTAGCGGGAGACCGGGGGGCTCCTACAATGAGCAGTTCTTC. Encoded protein: CASSLPTSGRPGGSYNEQFF.

This clonotype was picked up many times. Written as DNA, the CDR3 is TGCAGTGCTAGAGATTCCACGACTAGGGGGGCCGAGCAGTACTTC. This gives the protein CSARDSTTRGAEQYF. The chain uses TRBV20-1 and TRBJ2-7, with D perhaps being TRBD1 or TRBD2 (6 bases each). V lost 0 bases and J lost 6, with 18 bases in between. Looked up from germline, CDR1 is DFQATT and CDR2 is SNEGSKA (reference sequence). There are 15 residues in the CDR3.